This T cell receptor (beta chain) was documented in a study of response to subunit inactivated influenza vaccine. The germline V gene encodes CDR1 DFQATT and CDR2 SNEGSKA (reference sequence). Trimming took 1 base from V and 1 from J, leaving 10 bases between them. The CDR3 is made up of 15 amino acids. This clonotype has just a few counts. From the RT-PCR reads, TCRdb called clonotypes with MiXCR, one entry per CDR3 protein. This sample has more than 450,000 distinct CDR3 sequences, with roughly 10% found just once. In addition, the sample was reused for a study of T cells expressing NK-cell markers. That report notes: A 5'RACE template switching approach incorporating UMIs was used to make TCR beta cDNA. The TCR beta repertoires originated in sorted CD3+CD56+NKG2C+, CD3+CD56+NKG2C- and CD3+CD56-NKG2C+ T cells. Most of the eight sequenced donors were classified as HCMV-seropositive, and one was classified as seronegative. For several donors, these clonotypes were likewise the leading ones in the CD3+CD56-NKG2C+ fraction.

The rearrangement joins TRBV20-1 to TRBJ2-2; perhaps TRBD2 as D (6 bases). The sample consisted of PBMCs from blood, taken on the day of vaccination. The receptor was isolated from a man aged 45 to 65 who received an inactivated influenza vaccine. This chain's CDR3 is CSARAERVNTGELFF. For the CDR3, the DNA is TGCAGTGCTAGAGCTGAGCGGGTGAACACCGGGGAGCTGTTTTTT.